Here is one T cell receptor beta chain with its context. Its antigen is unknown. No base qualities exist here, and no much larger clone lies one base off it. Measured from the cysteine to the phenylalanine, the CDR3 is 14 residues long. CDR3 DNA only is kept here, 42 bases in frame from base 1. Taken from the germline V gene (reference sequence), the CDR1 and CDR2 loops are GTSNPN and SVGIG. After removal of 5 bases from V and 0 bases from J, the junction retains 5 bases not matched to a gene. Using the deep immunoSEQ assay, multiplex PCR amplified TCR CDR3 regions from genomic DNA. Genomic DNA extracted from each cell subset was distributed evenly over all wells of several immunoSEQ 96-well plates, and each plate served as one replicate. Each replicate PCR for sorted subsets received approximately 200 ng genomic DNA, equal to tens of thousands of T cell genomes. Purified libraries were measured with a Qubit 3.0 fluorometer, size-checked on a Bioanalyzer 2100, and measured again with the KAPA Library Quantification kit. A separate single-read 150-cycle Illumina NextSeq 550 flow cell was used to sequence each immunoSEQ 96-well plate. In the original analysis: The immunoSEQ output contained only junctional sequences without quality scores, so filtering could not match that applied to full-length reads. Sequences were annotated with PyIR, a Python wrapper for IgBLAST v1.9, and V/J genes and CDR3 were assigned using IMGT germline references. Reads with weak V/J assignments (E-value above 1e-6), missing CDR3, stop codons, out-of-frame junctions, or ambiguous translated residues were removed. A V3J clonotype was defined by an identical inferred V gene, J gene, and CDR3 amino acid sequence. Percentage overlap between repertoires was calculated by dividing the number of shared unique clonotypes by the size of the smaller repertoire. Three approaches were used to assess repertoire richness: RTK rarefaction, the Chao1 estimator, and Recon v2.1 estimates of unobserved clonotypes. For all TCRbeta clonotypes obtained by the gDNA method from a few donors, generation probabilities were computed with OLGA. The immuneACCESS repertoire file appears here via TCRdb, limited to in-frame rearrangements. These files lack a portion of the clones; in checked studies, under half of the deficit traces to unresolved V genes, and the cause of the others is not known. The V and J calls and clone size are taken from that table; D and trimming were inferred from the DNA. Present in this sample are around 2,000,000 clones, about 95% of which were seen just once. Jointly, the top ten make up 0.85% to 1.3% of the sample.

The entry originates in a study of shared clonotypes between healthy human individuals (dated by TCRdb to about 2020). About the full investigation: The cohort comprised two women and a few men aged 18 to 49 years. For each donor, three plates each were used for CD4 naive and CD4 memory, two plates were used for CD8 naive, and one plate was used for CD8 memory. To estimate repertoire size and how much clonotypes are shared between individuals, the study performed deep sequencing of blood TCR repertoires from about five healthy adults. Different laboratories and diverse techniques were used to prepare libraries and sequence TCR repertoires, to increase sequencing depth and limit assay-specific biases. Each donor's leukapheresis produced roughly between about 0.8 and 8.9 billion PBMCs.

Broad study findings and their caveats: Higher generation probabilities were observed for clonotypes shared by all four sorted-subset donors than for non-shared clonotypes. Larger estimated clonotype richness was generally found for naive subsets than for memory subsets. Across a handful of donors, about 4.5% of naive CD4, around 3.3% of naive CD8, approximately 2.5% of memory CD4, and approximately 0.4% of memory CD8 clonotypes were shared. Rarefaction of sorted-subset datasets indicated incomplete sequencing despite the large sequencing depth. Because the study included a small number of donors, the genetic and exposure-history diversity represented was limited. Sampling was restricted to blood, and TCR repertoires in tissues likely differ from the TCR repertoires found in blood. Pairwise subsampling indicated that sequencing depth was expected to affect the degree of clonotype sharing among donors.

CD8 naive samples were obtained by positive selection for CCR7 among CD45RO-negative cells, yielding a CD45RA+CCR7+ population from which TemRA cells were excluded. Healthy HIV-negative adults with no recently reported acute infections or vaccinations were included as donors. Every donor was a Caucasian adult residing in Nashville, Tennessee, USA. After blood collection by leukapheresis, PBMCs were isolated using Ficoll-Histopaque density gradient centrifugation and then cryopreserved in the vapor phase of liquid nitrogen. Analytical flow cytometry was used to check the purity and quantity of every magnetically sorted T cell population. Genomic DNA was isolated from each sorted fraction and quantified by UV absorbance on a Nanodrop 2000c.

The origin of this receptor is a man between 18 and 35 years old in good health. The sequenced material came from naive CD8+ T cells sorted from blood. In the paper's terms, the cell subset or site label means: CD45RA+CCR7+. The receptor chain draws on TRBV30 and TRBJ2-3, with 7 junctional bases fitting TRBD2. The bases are TGTGCCTGGGAGTTGGGGGGGAGCACAGATACGCAGTATTTT. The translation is CAWELGGSTDTQYF.